The 10 T cell receptor beta chains given below trace back to one sample, sequenced in a study of T cell repertoires in ileal Crohn's disease (dated by TCRdb to the late 2010s). The time point label on this specimen signifies: neoterminal ileum biopsy at postoperative endoscopy, about 6 months after surgery. Library generation was performed with the immunoSEQ multiplex PCR assay. Held by TCRdb, this immuneACCESS table contains in-frame sequences only and omits some clones. Under half of the omission traces to an unresolved V gene where checked; the cause of the rest is unknown. In this sample the table shows several thousand clones, approximately 77% of which occur a single time. 23% of the sample is held by the ten biggest clonotypes. Sequencing used ileal tissue. The receptors come from an adult with Crohn's disease.

The chain joins TRBV5-6 to TRBJ2-2, with 7 bases fitting TRBD1. Germline V gene data show CDR1 as SGHDT and CDR2 as YYEEEE. This CDR3 is 16 amino acids long. V shed 1 base and J 0 bases; nucleotides not matched to a gene: 3. The CDR3 spells CASSLTGQTNTGELFF. DNA of the CDR3: TGTGCCAGCAGCTTGACGGGACAGACGAACACCGGGGAGCTGTTTTTT. The full variable domain, completed using reference TRBV5-6 and TRBJ2-2, is DAGVTQSPTHLIKTRGQQVTLRCSPKSGHDTVSWYQQALGQGPQFIFQYYEEEERQRGNFPDRFSGHQFPNYSSELNVNALLLGDSALYLCASSLTGQTNTGELFFGEGSRLTVL.

The sample holds one count of this clone. V usage is TRBV4-3 and J usage is TRBJ1-1, with D uncertain. Germline V CDR1 and CDR2: LGHNA, YSLEER. The CDR3 spans 14 residues. The ends were cut back, 2 bases at V and 6 bases at J, with 13 bases in the middle. The CDR3 DNA reads as TGCGCCAGCAGCCAATACGAAGGGCGGGCTGAAGCTTTCTTT. This gives the protein CASSQYEGRAEAFF.

This rearrangement joins TRBV7-2 to TRBJ2-3, with 9 bases that match TRBD2. The CDR3 is 17 residues long. V shed 2 bases, J shed 2 bases, and the junction held 8 bases outside the gene matches. Germline CDR1 reads SGHTA; CDR2 reads FQGNSA. The CDR3 reads CASSLNPAGGHTDTQYF. CDR3 sequence (DNA): TGTGCCAGCAGCTTAAACCCAGCGGGGGGACACACAGATACGCAGTATTTT. Complete variable domain (other parts from reference TRBV7-2 and TRBJ2-3): GAGVSQSPSNKVTEKGKDVELRCDPISGHTALYWYRQSLGQGLEFLIYFQGNSAPDKSGLPSDRFSAERTGGSVSTLTIQRTQQEDSAVYLCASSLNPAGGHTDTQYFGPGTRLTVL.

The chain is built from TRBV5-5 and TRBJ2-3; tentatively, D is TRBD1 (6 bases). Trimming took off 4 bases at V and 0 bases at J, with 21 bases between the two ends. Germline CDR1 and CDR2: SGHKS and YYEKEE (reference sequence). The CDR3 has 18 amino acids. The CDR3 region has the DNA TGTGCCAGCAGCCCAAACGGACAGCCTTACTATAGCACAGATACGCAGTATTTT. It yields the protein CASSPNGQPYYSTDTQYF.

This clone is large by share. The genes are TRBV5-4 and TRBJ2-3; D is uncertain. Germline loops: CDR1 SGHNT, CDR2 YYREEE (reference sequence). This CDR3 region has 14 residues. V was trimmed by 4 bases and J by 5 bases, leaving 14 bases between them. The CDR3, as DNA: TGTGCCAGCAGCGCGGCGACTGGCCAAGATACGCAGTATTTT. Its protein is CASSAATGQDTQYF.

This clone was counted once. The chain recombines TRBV5-1 with TRBJ2-3; D gene uncertain. The CDR3 sequence is 16 residues long. Trimming took off 0 bases at V and 0 bases at J, with 11 bases between the two ends. In germline, CDR1 is SGHRS, CDR2 YFSETQ. The CDR3: CASSLAVTSSTDTQYF. CDR3 in DNA: TGCGCCAGCAGCTTGGCTGTGACATCTAGCACAGATACGCAGTATTTT.

In DNA form, the CDR3 reads TGTGCCAGCAGCCCTACTAGCAGTAATGAGCAGTTCTTC. Protein sequence: CASSPTSSNEQFF. The genes are TRBV5-5 and TRBJ2-1; the D gene is possibly TRBD2 (6 bases). Deletions cut 4 bases from V and 7 bases from J, with 12 bases between. This CDR3 contains 13 residues. The germline gives CDR1 SGHKS, CDR2 YYEKEE (reference sequence).

The J gene is TRBJ2-5, the V gene TRBV7-6, with D maybe TRBD1 (7 bases). The CDR3 consists of 15 residues. Trimming removed 3 bases at V and 5 bases at J, with 16 bases between. Germline V gene lookup returns CDR1 SGHVS and CDR2 FNYEAQ. The CDR3 spells CASSLAGTARETQYF. CDR3 DNA sequence: TGTGCCAGCAGCTTGGCGGGGACAGCCCGGGAGACCCAGTACTTC.

CDR3 amino acids: CASSLREGTQETQYF. CDR3 nucleotide sequence: TGTGCCAGCAGCCTCCGGGAGGGTACTCAAGAGACCCAGTACTTC. V and J are TRBV7-8 and TRBJ2-5; 8 bases are a match to TRBD2. The CDR3 runs to 15 residues. Per germline, CDR1 SGHVS and CDR2 FQNEAQ. V lost 5 bases, J lost 2 bases, and 7 bases stayed unmatched.

This chain links TRBV6-5 with TRBJ2-5; TRBD1 might be the D (6 bases). This CDR3 has 15 amino acids. The V end was cut by 3 bases, the J end by 3 bases, with 14 bases between. Germline-derived CDR1 and CDR2 are MNHEY and SVGAGI. The CDR3 DNA sequence: TGTGCCAGCAGTTATTCCAACAGGGCGAAAGAGACCCAGTACTTC. Its protein is CASSYSNRAKETQYF.